This T cell receptor (beta chain) was sequenced in a study of Graves' ophthalmopathy and Graves' hyperthyroidism. For the study at large: Pretreatment peripheral blood was obtained at initial diagnosis.

This CDR3 has 15 residues. Germline V gene sequence: CDR1 MNHNS, CDR2 SASEGT. The V end was cut by 6 bases, the J end by 0 bases, with 14 bases between. RNA transcripts were the template, and TCR beta CDR3 regions were amplified from them. Following a first-round RT-PCR that used HTBI primers, a second-round multiplex PCR was carried out. TCRdb passed the multiplex PCR reads through MiXCR, listing each CDR3 protein once. The repertoire holds about half a million distinct CDR3 sequences, with about an eighth as singletons. This clonotype was detected ten times or more. Sequencing used blood. This clonotype originated in a woman aged 25 to 39 with Graves' ophthalmopathy. J is TRBJ1-2 and V is TRBV6-1; D not certain. The CDR3 nucleotides read TGTGCCAGCAGGGACGTGTATTCATCTAACTATGGCTACACCTTC. It encodes CASRDVYSSNYGYTF.